The 31 T cell receptor beta chains below come from one sample, sequenced in a study of blood T cells in healthy people across ages. Next came a second PCR, run for about 7 to 12 cycles, which used a sample-barcoded 5' primer along with a J-beta primer mix. TCRdb re-called the 5' RACE reads with MiXCR, one entry per CDR3 protein. Of 550,000 to 700,000 distinct CDR3 sequences in the sample, 25% to 30% were seen once. Sequences were obtained from blood. Receptors originate from a woman aged 70-85 years in good health.

This rearrangement joins TRBV6-5 to TRBJ1-2, with D maybe TRBD1 (5 bases). V was trimmed by 2 bases and J by 4 bases, leaving 17 bases between them. The CDR3 covers 16 residues. Germline V gives CDR1 MNHEY, CDR2 SVGAGI. The CDR3 DNA reads TGTGCCAGCAGTTACCATAGACAGACTGGGGCCTATGGCTACACCTTC. Amino acid sequence: CASSYHRQTGAYGYTF.

This clonotype appeared a few times. This chain connects TRBV20-1 to TRBJ2-5, with a possible D match to TRBD1 (5 bases). The assigned J gene may be wrong: the sequence end matches TRBJ2-7 better. The V gene's germline CDR1 is DFQATT and CDR2 SNEGSKA (reference sequence). The CDR3 extends over 14 amino acids. CDR3 coding DNA: TGCAGTGCTAGGGGGCCTCAAGGTGCCTACGAGCAGTACTTC. This encodes CSARGPQGAYEQYF.

This clonotype was counted only a few times. The gene calls are TRBV28 and TRBJ2-1; 9 bases align to TRBD2. With 4 bases clipped from V and 7 bases from J, the junction kept 17 bases outside the gene matches. The CDR3 has 18 residues. Germline values: CDR1 MDHEN, CDR2 SYDVKM. CDR3: CASSSPVGSGRPGNEQFF. As DNA, the CDR3 is TGTGCCAGCAGTTCCCCCGTGGGGAGCGGGAGGCCAGGGAATGAGCAGTTCTTC.

This clonotype has a handful of counts. V and J are TRBV7-8 and TRBJ1-5, with 7 positions matching TRBD1. Germline lookup yields CDR1 SGHVS and CDR2 FQNEAQ. Unmatched junction bases numbered 7, after V lost 4 bases and J lost 4 bases. CDR3 length equals 15 residues. The CDR3 loop is CASSSAGTENQPQHF. The CDR3 DNA is TGTGCCAGCAGCTCAGCCGGGACAGAAAATCAGCCCCAGCATTTT. Full variable domain (rest looked up from reference TRBV7-8 and TRBJ1-5): GAGVSQSPRYKVAKRGQDVALRCDPISGHVSLFWYQQALGQGPEFLTYFQNEAQLDKSGLPSDRFFAERPEGSVSTLKIQRTQQEDSAVYLCASSSAGTENQPQHFGDGTRLSIL.

The chain links TRBV19 to TRBJ2-1; tentatively, D is TRBD1 (5 bases). Germline V CDR1 and CDR2: LNHDA, SQIVND (reference sequence). Trimming left V 6 bases short and J 5 bases short, with 14 bases between. CDR3 size: 14 residues. The CDR3 DNA is TGTGCCAGTAGACAGGAGAAAGTAAACAATGAGCAGTTCTTC. Amino acids: CASRQEKVNNEQFF.

V is TRBV20-1 and J is TRBJ1-1, with 8 bases fitting TRBD1. CDR3 length: 14 residues. V was pared by 3 bases and J by 4 bases, with 7 bases of the junction left unmatched. CDR1 and CDR2 (germline): DFQATT, SNEGSKA (reference sequence). The CDR3: CSARGGQGGTEAFF. The CDR3 bases are TGCAGTGCTAGGGGCGGACAGGGTGGCACTGAAGCTTTCTTT.

This clonotype was counted only a few times. A single base separates this from a much larger clone, so it may be a read error. As the CDR3 is not closed by the conserved phenylalanine or tryptophan, this likely results from a read error. The chain couples TRBV4-3 to TRBJ2-5; the match to TRBD1 covers 8 bases. The CDR3 totals 15 residues. Germline lookup yields CDR1 LGHNA and CDR2 YSLEER. The V and J ends lost 4 bases and 3 bases, in that order; junction bases with no gene match: 7. The CDR3 DNA reads as TGCGCCAGCAGCCGAGATCAGACAGGGGAAGAGACCCAGTACCTC. It specifies CASSRDQTGEETQYL.

To note about this clonotype: Mismatch with germline at one junction end may stem from a read error. The chain is built from TRBV5-1 and TRBJ2-2; TRBD1 is a possible D gene (6 bases). CDR1 SGHRS and CDR2 YFSETQ come from the germline V gene. CDR3 length equals 16 residues. The CDR3 spells CASSSGQTANTGELFF. The CDR3 nucleotides are TGCGCCAGTAGCTCCGGACAGACAGCGAACACCGGGGAGCTGTTTTTT.

This clonotype has more than one count but fewer than ten. The rearrangement uses TRBV20-1 and TRBJ2-3; 11 bases line up with TRBD2. The CDR3 covers 17 residues. Germline CDR1 is DFQATT and CDR2 is SNEGSKA (reference sequence). Germline trimming cut 1 base from V and 2 bases from J; bases unmatched to any gene: 8. CDR3 in amino acids: CSARGLTTSGDTDTQYF. CDR3 coding DNA: TGCAGTGCTAGAGGGCTGACGACTAGCGGGGACACAGATACGCAGTATTTT.

V gene TRBV6-2 or TRBV6-3 combines with J gene TRBJ1-5; 7 bases are a match to TRBD1. CDR1 and CDR2 from the germline V gene are MNHEY and SVGEGT. CDR3 length equals 15 residues. The junction had 11 bases not matched to a gene; V was cut back by 6 bases and J by 6 bases. CDR3 sequence reads: CASSLRQGDRQPQHF. The CDR3, as DNA: TGTGCCAGCAGCTTACGACAGGGCGATCGTCAGCCCCAGCATTTT.

This clonotype showed up just once. This rearrangement joins TRBV20-1 to TRBJ2-5, with TRBD1 matching 11 bases. The germline V gene has CDR1 DFQATT and CDR2 SNEGSKA (reference sequence). Losses at the gene ends were 0 bases for V and 5 bases for J; bases not matched to a gene: 8. The CDR3 runs 16 residues. CDR3 amino acids: CSARDGTGGASETQYF. CDR3 nucleotides: TGCAGTGCTAGAGATGGGACAGGGGGTGCGTCGGAGACCCAGTACTTC.

V usage is TRBV2 and J usage is TRBJ2-2, with D perhaps TRBD1 (6 bases). Trimming stripped 4 bases from V and 4 bases from J, with 13 bases between. CDR1 is SNHLY and CDR2 is FYNNEI in the germline V gene. The CDR3 extends over 15 amino acids. CDR3 residues: CASSGPRGSTGELFF. CDR3 in DNA: TGTGCCAGCAGTGGGCCAAGGGGGAGCACCGGGGAGCTGTTTTTT.

This clonotype was observed a handful of times. CDR3 in DNA: TGTGCCAGCAGAGCCACAGGGGGAGGGGAAAAACTGTTTTTT. Its translation is CASRATGGGEKLFF. This rearrangement joins TRBV25-1 to TRBJ1-4, with TRBD1 matching over 8 bases. Losses at the gene ends were 6 bases for V and 8 bases for J; bases not matched to a gene: 8. The CDR3 runs 14 residues. Looked up from germline, CDR1 is MGHDK and CDR2 is SYGVNS.

This clonotype was counted once. The genes are TRBV28 and TRBJ1-5; a possible D gene is TRBD1 (5 bases). V shed 7 bases and J shed 4 bases, with 11 bases lying between them. CDR3 length: 13 amino acids. Germline V gene sequence: CDR1 MDHEN, CDR2 SYDVKM. CDR3 sequence reads: CASIMGLNQPQHF. CDR3 sequence (DNA): TGTGCCAGCATCATGGGACTAAATCAGCCCCAGCATTTT.

This clonotype was detected once. This chain uses TRBV6-6 with TRBJ2-5; D gene uncertain. CDR1 is MNHNY and CDR2 is SVGAGI in the germline V gene (reference sequence). V lost 6 bases and J 5 bases, leaving 25 bases between the germline ends. This CDR3 comprises 17 residues. The CDR3 DNA reads as TGTGCCAGCAGCAAGCCCCCTATTCGAAAGGGTGGGGAGACCCAGTACTTC. This sequence encodes CASSKPPIRKGGETQYF.

This clonotype was counted only a few times. The gene calls are TRBV19 and TRBJ1-6, with D tentatively TRBD1 (6 bases). Trimming took 3 bases from V and 7 from J, leaving 22 bases between them. The CDR3 has 18 residues. Germline V gene sequence: CDR1 LNHDA, CDR2 SQIVND (reference sequence). CDR3 residues: CASSILATGNSQNSPLHF. The CDR3 bases are TGTGCCAGTAGTATCCTAGCGACAGGCAATTCTCAGAATTCACCCCTCCACTTT.

This clonotype was seen a few times. The chain carries TRBV5-1 and TRBJ2-5; tentative D call: TRBD2 (6 bases). The V gene's germline CDR1 is SGHRS and CDR2 YFSETQ. The CDR3 totals 14 residues. Trimming cost V 0 bases and J 5 bases, with 11 bases left between them. The chain's CDR3 is CASSLVEGSETQYF. CDR3 sequence (DNA): TGCGCCAGCAGCTTGGTGGAGGGATCCGAGACCCAGTACTTC.

Here the CDR3 DNA reads TGTGCCAGCAGCCCAGGCGCGACAGGCCAATATGGCTACACCTTC. As protein: CASSPGATGQYGYTF. The rearrangement uses TRBV4-2 and TRBJ1-2, with a possible D match to TRBD1 (6 bases). The CDR3 totals 15 residues. The V gene lost 4 bases and the J gene lost 5 bases, with 17 bases spanning the gap. Germline CDR1 LGHNA, CDR2 YNFKEQ.

The sample holds a few counts of this clonotype. J is TRBJ2-5 and V is TRBV6-6; 7 bases fit TRBD2. Trimming took 0 bases from V and 1 from J; bases not matched to a gene: 2. CDR1 and CDR2 from the germline V gene are MNHNY and SVGAGI (reference sequence). The CDR3 sequence is 15 residues long. As DNA, the CDR3 is TGTGCCAGCAGTTACTCGCGGGGGACCCAAGAGACCCAGTACTTC. This encodes CASSYSRGTQETQYF.

About this clonotype itself: Compared with germline, one end of the junction differs, possibly owing to a read error. The rearrangement joins TRBV7-2 to TRBJ2-5, with a tentative D call TRBD2 (5 bases). Germline V gene lookup returns CDR1 SGHTA and CDR2 FQGNSA. The CDR3 is 14 amino acids. CDR3 loop: CASSPRGNQGTQYF. The CDR3 bases are TGTGCCAGCAGCCCTCGGGGAAACCAAGGGACCCAGTACTTC. Full variable domain (rest looked up from reference TRBV7-2 and TRBJ2-5): GAGVSQSPSNKVTEKGKDVELRCDPISGHTALYWYRQSLGQGLEFLIYFQGNSAPDKSGLPSDRFSAERTGGSVSTLTIQRTQQEDSAVYLCASSPRGNQGTQYFGPGTRLLVL.

This chain connects TRBV2 to TRBJ2-4; 8 bases are shared with TRBD1. The ends lost 3 bases at V and 2 bases at J; junction bases unmatched: 6. Germline V gene data show CDR1 as SNHLY and CDR2 as FYNNEI. The length of the CDR3 is 16 residues. In nucleotides, the CDR3 is TGTGCCAGCAGTGATTCGGCAGGGGGCCCCAAAAACATTCAGTACTTC. It yields the protein CASSDSAGGPKNIQYF.

V gene TRBV7-3 combines with J gene TRBJ2-1, with D possibly TRBD2 on 6 matching bases. V was clipped by 2 bases and J by 4 bases, with 12 bases between them. Germline CDR1 reads SGHTA; CDR2 reads FQGTGA. This CDR3 spans 15 amino acids. CDR3 coding DNA: TGTGCCAGCAGCTTAGACGGGGGACCTTACAATGAGCAGTTCTTC. Translation: CASSLDGGPYNEQFF.

The sample holds a few counts of this clonotype. The chain couples TRBV5-1 to TRBJ2-7, with D perhaps TRBD1 (5 bases). CDR1 is SGHRS and CDR2 is YFSETQ in the germline V gene. V was trimmed by 1 base and J by 5 bases, leaving 13 bases between them. The length of the CDR3 is 14 residues. The CDR3 DNA reads TGCGCCAGCAGCTTGTTCTTCCAGGGCCACGAGCAGTACTTC. This sequence encodes CASSLFFQGHEQYF.

The rearrangement links TRBV7-8 to TRBJ2-7; no clear D. The germline CDR1 and CDR2 sequences are SGHVS and FQNEAQ. CDR3 length equals 14 residues. Trimming pared 5 bases from V and 4 bases from J, leaving 15 bases between. CDR3 nucleotide sequence: TGTGCCAGCAGCCGACCCCAAAGCCGGTACGAGCAGTACTTC. Protein sequence: CASSRPQSRYEQYF.

This clonotype has only a few counts. J is TRBJ2-5 and V is TRBV20-1; the D is unclear. V dropped 0 bases and J dropped 1 base, with 12 bases sitting between them. The CDR3 spans 15 residues. Germline-derived CDR1 and CDR2 are DFQATT and SNEGSKA (reference sequence). The CDR3 here is CSARESRRFQETQYF. Written as DNA, the CDR3 is TGCAGTGCTAGAGAGTCTCGGCGGTTCCAAGAGACCCAGTACTTC.

The chain couples TRBV3-1 to TRBJ1-2, with D possibly TRBD1 on 5 matching bases. The CDR3 runs 13 residues. The germline V gene has CDR1 LGHDT and CDR2 YNNKEL (reference sequence). V lost 0 bases and J lost 10, with 12 bases in between. The chain's CDR3 is CASSQDGRTPYTF. The CDR3 DNA reads TGTGCCAGCAGCCAAGACGGGAGGACACCCTACACCTTC.

In this sample, this clonotype turned up many times. The J gene is TRBJ2-5, the V gene TRBV10-3, with D unresolved. V dropped 2 bases and J dropped 5 bases, with 15 bases sitting between them. CDR3 length: 15 amino acids. The germline V gene has CDR1 ENHRY and CDR2 SYGVKD. The DNA for the CDR3 is TGTGCCATCAGTGAGAACGACCCGGCGCGGGAGACCCAGTACTTC. Translation gives CAISENDPARETQYF.

This clonotype turned up a few times. The chain combines TRBV29-1 with TRBJ2-5, with unresolved D. In germline, CDR1 is SQVTM, CDR2 ANQGSEA. The length of the CDR3 is 12 residues. Trimming removed 4 bases at V and 5 bases at J, with 11 bases between. The CDR3 spells CSVVGKEETQYF. CDR3 nucleotide sequence: TGCAGCGTTGTGGGTAAAGAGGAGACCCAGTACTTC.

The J gene is TRBJ2-7, the V gene TRBV4-1; a weak D match, TRBD2 (6 bases). Trimming removed 4 bases from V and 2 bases from J, with 15 bases in between. The CDR3 runs 15 residues. Germline values: CDR1 MGHRA, CDR2 YSYEKL. The CDR3 spells CASSPGLYWAYEQYF. As DNA, the CDR3 is TGCGCCAGCAGCCCGGGACTCTATTGGGCCTACGAGCAGTACTTC.

The chain is built from TRBV20-1 and TRBJ2-5; the match to TRBD2 covers 12 bases. The V and J ends lost 5 bases and 4 bases, in that order; junction bases with no gene match: 5. Per the germline V gene, CDR1 is DFQATT and CDR2 is SNEGSKA (reference sequence). The CDR3 extends over 14 amino acids. The CDR3 sequence is CSAVRTSGAETQYF. In DNA, the CDR3 is TGCAGTGCTGTACGGACTAGCGGGGCAGAGACCCAGTACTTC.

The rearrangement joins TRBV6-2 or TRBV6-3 to TRBJ2-6; D possibly corresponds to TRBD1 (5 bases). V lost 2 bases and J 0 bases, leaving 8 bases between the germline ends. Germline values: CDR1 MNHEY, CDR2 SVGEGT. There are 16 residues in the CDR3. The chain's CDR3 is CASSYRQPSGANVLTF. The CDR3 DNA sequence: TGTGCCAGCAGTTACAGACAGCCCTCTGGGGCCAACGTCCTGACTTTC.